Below, 3 T cell receptor beta chains from the same sample are listed, as sequenced in a study of CD8+ T cells in alopecia areata. cDNA prepared by RNA extraction and subsequent reverse transcription served as the template for sequencing. The method was immunoSEQ multiplex PCR; TCRdb's version includes in-frame clones alone and lacks a portion of them. The table has 90,000 to 150,000 clones, around two fifths seen once. The sequenced material came from CD4+ T cells sorted from blood. The receptors derive from a human donor with alopecia areata.

The chain employs TRBV29-1 and TRBJ2-3; 7 bases map to TRBD2. With V trimmed by 3 bases and J by 3 bases, 3 bases remained unmatched. This CDR3 has 13 amino acids. Germline CDR1 is SQVTM and CDR2 is ANQGSEA. CDR3 DNA: TGCAGCGTTGACCCTAGCGGAACAGATACGCAGTATTTT. Protein sequence: CSVDPSGTDTQYF.

This rearrangement joins TRBV30 to TRBJ2-3; D may match TRBD1 or TRBD2 (5 bases each). The CDR3 length is 11 residues. Trimming removed 1 base from V and 6 bases from J, with 5 bases in between. The V gene's germline CDR1 is GTSNPN and CDR2 SVGIG (reference sequence). In DNA form, the CDR3 reads TGTGCCTGGAGTGGGGGGGATACGCAGTATTTT. Encoded protein: CAWSGGDTQYF. Full variable domain (rest looked up from reference TRBV30 and TRBJ2-3): SQTIHQWPATLVQPVGSPLSLECTVEGTSNPNLYWYRQAAGRGLQLLFYSVGIGQISSEVPQNLSASRPQDRQFILSSKKLLLSDSGFYLCAWSGGDTQYFGPGTRLTVL.

V is TRBV27 and J is TRBJ1-4, with D unresolved. V was cut by 5 bases and J by 8 bases, with 9 bases left in between. From germline, CDR1 is MNHEY and CDR2 SMNVEV (reference sequence). The CDR3 loop spans 12 amino acids. The CDR3 DNA is TGTGCCAGCAGTCCCCGGGGAGAAAAACTGTTTTTT. This gives the protein CASSPRGEKLFF.